Presented here are 14 T cell receptor beta chains from one specimen sequenced in a study of graft-versus-host responses after intestinal transplantation. What these receptors recognize is not known. Some clones are missing from TCRdb's copy, which holds only in-frame ones; the method was immunoSEQ multiplex PCR. Of about 100,000 clones listed, less than 90% are singletons. This specimen consisted of unstimulated CD4+ T cells sorted from spleen or lymph node cells, obtained before transplant. The receptor source for this set is a human donor who was the organ donor for an intestinal transplant.

This clone was seen only once. The chain carries TRBV15 and TRBJ1-4; a possible D gene is TRBD1 (6 bases). The CDR3 has 16 residues. Trimming pared 0 bases from V and 2 bases from J, leaving 10 bases between. The germline V gene encodes CDR1 LNHNV and CDR2 YYDKDF (reference sequence). The CDR3 DNA reads as TGTGCCACCAGCAGAGATCAGGGGCTGACTAATGAAAAACTGTTTTTT. As protein: CATSRDQGLTNEKLFF.

The sample holds one count of this clone. V usage is TRBV5-1 and J usage is TRBJ2-3; 9 positions agree with TRBD1. CDR3 size: 17 residues. Germline-derived CDR1 and CDR2 are SGHRS and YFSETQ. The V segment lost 0 bases and the J segment 2 bases; nucleotides outside the gene matches: 7. The DNA of the CDR3 is TGCGCCAGCAGCTTGGGTAACCGGGACAGGGACACAGATACGCAGTATTTT. Encoded protein: CASSLGNRDRDTDTQYF.

This clone was seen only a few times. The V gene is TRBV7-7, the J gene TRBJ1-3; a possible D gene is TRBD1 (5 bases). CDR1 SSHAT and CDR2 FNYEAQ come from the germline V gene (reference sequence). The V end lost 1 base, the J end lost 1 base, and 8 bases lay between the germline ends. This CDR3 spans 15 amino acids. The CDR3 spells CASSLGAGSGNTIYF. CDR3 DNA: TGTGCCAGCAGCTTAGGGGCAGGGTCTGGAAACACCATATATTTT.

The rearrangement uses TRBV30 and TRBJ1-1, with TRBD1 as a possible D gene (6 bases). The CDR3 sequence is 13 residues long. With 7 bases removed from V and 5 bases from J, the gap between germline ends came to 17 bases. Germline V CDR1 and CDR2: GTSNPN, SVGIG (reference sequence). This CDR3 reads CAFTLFRGTEAFF. The CDR3 region has the DNA TGTGCCTTTACTTTGTTTAGGGGGACTGAAGCTTTCTTT.

The gene calls are TRBV2 and TRBJ1-3; 7 bases line up with TRBD1. Germline assignment: CDR1 SNHLY and CDR2 FYNNEI. V was pared by 4 bases and J by 3 bases, with 6 bases of the junction left unmatched. CDR3 size: 15 residues. The CDR3 loop reads CASSVARQGGNTIYF. The CDR3 coding sequence is TGTGCCAGCAGTGTAGCCCGACAGGGTGGAAACACCATATATTTT. Full variable domain (rest looked up from reference TRBV2 and TRBJ1-3): EPEVTQTPSHQVTQMGQEVILRCVPISNHLYFYWYRQILGQKVEFLVSFYNNEISEKSEIFDDQFSVERPDGSNFTLKIRSTKLEDSAMYFCASSVARQGGNTIYFGEGSWLTVV.

CDR3 nucleotides: TGCGCCAGCACCAAATGGGGACAGGGGGCCTCTGGGGCCAACGTCCTGACTTTC. It is translated as CASTKWGQGASGANVLTF. The chain links TRBV5-1 to TRBJ2-6, with 12 nucleotides matching TRBD1. Trimming at V came to 6 bases and at J to 0 bases, leaving 7 bases not matched to a gene. There are 18 residues in the CDR3. CDR1 is SGHRS, CDR2 YFSETQ, per germline.

This clone was recorded once. V is TRBV6-1 and J is TRBJ2-7, with D perhaps assigned TRBD1 or TRBD2 (6 bases each). Per germline, CDR1 MNHNS and CDR2 SASEGT. The CDR3 is 15 amino acids. Trimming shortened V by 4 bases and J by 2 bases, and 15 bases separated the two germline ends. The CDR3, as DNA: TGTGCCAGCAGTGTTAACCGGGGGCGCCCCTACGAGCAGTACTTC. Encoded protein: CASSVNRGRPYEQYF.

V and J are TRBV27 and TRBJ2-3; 10 bases agree with TRBD2. Germline CDR1 reads MNHEY; CDR2 reads SMNVEV (reference sequence). The CDR3 is made up of 14 amino acids. V lost 9 bases to trimming and J lost 6 bases; unmatched junction nucleotides: 9. In DNA, the CDR3 is TGTGCCAGTACGGGAGCGGGGGGGCTGGATACGCAGTATTTT. This translates into CASTGAGGLDTQYF.

The genes are TRBV7-9 and TRBJ2-2; D may be TRBD1 or TRBD2 (5 bases each). Trimming shortened V by 6 bases and J by 5 bases, and 16 bases separated the two germline ends. The germline gives CDR1 SEHNR, CDR2 FQNEAQ (reference sequence). CDR3 length: 15 residues. The CDR3 nucleotides are TGTGCCAGCAGAAACATTTCCGAGGGGACCGGGGAGCTGTTTTTT. Amino acid sequence: CASRNISEGTGELFF.

The chain has TRBV6-1 and TRBJ1-4, with D hard to call. The CDR3 sequence is 15 residues long. The V gene lost 3 bases and the J gene lost 0 bases, with 8 bases spanning the gap. The germline V gene encodes CDR1 MNHNS and CDR2 SASEGT. Here the CDR3 reads CASSDYSATNEKLFF. The DNA for the CDR3 is TGTGCCAGCAGTGATTACAGTGCAACTAATGAAAAACTGTTTTTT.

The V call is TRBV19, the J call TRBJ1-6, with 10 positions matching TRBD1. CDR3 length equals 15 residues. The germline CDR1 and CDR2 sequences are LNHDA and SQIVND (reference sequence). The V gene end was trimmed by 6 bases and the J gene end by 7 bases; junction bases not matched to a gene: 6. CDR3 region: CASSQWTGGNSPLHF. CDR3 coding DNA: TGTGCCAGTAGCCAGTGGACAGGGGGAAATTCACCCCTCCACTTT.

V usage is TRBV7-3 and J usage is TRBJ2-5, with D possibly being TRBD1 (7 bases). This CDR3 is built from 15 residues. The V gene lost 4 bases and the J gene lost 5 bases, with 17 bases spanning the gap. The germline gives CDR1 SGHTA, CDR2 FQGTGA. CDR3 sequence (DNA): TGTGCCAGCAGCTCGGGCAGGGGGGCCGGTGAGACCCAGTACTTC. Encoded protein: CASSSGRGAGETQYF.

The chain uses TRBV10-2 and TRBJ1-3; D might be TRBD1 (6 bases). This CDR3 has 19 residues. Trimming left V 5 bases short and J 0 bases short, with 23 bases between. From germline, CDR1 is WSHSY and CDR2 SAAADI. The CDR3 is CASSRLQSQGSRSGNTIYF. CDR3 DNA sequence: TGCGCCAGCAGTCGACTACAGTCACAGGGTTCCCGCTCTGGAAACACCATATATTTT.

The chain carries TRBV5-5 and TRBJ2-7, with D unresolved. The germline CDR1 and CDR2 sequences are SGHKS and YYEKEE (reference sequence). V lost 2 bases, J lost 1 base, and 10 bases lay in between. The CDR3 totals 14 residues. CDR3 bases: TGTGCCAGCAGCTTTCGCGCGGTTTCCTACGAGCAGTACTTC. Translated: CASSFRAVSYEQYF.